The present T cell receptor beta chain was sequenced within a study of blood T cell repertoires in COVID-19. The overall study: Acute and convalescent COVID-19 specimens originated in the United States, Italy and Spain.

Method: immunoSEQ multiplex PCR; TCRdb's copy keeps in-frame clones and lacks some. Of just over 650,000 clones detected, around 90% appear once; the ten largest clones hold approximately 0.25%. The clonotype originates from a woman aged 18 to 35 with acute or convalescent COVID-19. The sequenced sample consisted of peripheral blood.

CDR3 loop: CASSSMDSRNTEAFF. The CDR3 DNA is TGTGCCAGCAGCTCAATGGACAGCCGAAACACTGAAGCTTTCTTT. The chain combines TRBV5-4 with TRBJ1-1, with a weak D call TRBD1 (6 bases). Germline-derived CDR1 and CDR2 are SGHNT and YYREEE (reference sequence). The length of the CDR3 is 15 residues. The ends were cut back, 3 bases at V and 2 bases at J, with 14 bases in the middle.